This entry lists 23 T cell receptor beta chains sequenced from one sample in a study of blood T cell repertoires in COVID-19. The table came from immunoSEQ multiplex PCR; TCRdb's copy has only in-frame clones and leaves some out. The sample yields about 130,000 clones, around three quarters seen once. Sequencing was carried out using peripheral blood. These receptors originate from a man aged 35-49 years with active or convalescent COVID-19.

V gene TRBV7-6 combines with J gene TRBJ2-2; 7 nucleotides align to TRBD1. The trim removed 1 base at V and 0 bases at J, leaving 2 bases unmatched. This CDR3 comprises 16 residues. Germline V gene data show CDR1 as SGHVS and CDR2 as FNYEAQ. The DNA for the CDR3 is TGTGCCAGCAGCTTAGGGACAGGCGCGAACACCGGGGAGCTGTTTTTT. Translation gives CASSLGTGANTGELFF.

The gene calls are TRBV5-3 and TRBJ2-7; 9 bases align to TRBD1. TRBV5-3 has ORF status, its function being uncertain. The V gene end was trimmed by 3 bases and the J gene end by 2 bases; junction bases not matched to a gene: 3. The CDR3 is 14 amino acids. Here the CDR3 DNA reads TGTGCCAGAAGCTCCGGGACAGGGCCCTACGAGCAGTACTTC. Encoded protein: CARSSGTGPYEQYF.

This rearrangement joins TRBV7-9 to TRBJ2-7, with D possibly matching TRBD1 (5 bases). V gave up 2 bases and J gave up 6 bases, with 23 bases separating them. The CDR3 covers 17 residues. CDR1 and CDR2 (germline): SEHNR, FQNEAQ (reference sequence). CDR3 coding DNA: TGTGCCAGCAGCTTAACGGTCCTCAGGGTGCATGATCTCGAGCAGTACTTC. As protein: CASSLTVLRVHDLEQYF. Filled out from reference TRBV7-9 and TRBJ2-7, the complete variable domain reads DTGVSQNPRHKITKRGQNVTFRCDPISEHNRLYWYRQTLGQGPEFLTYFQNEAQLEKSRLLSDRFSAERPKGSFSTLEIQRTEQGDSAMYLCASSLTVLRVHDLEQYFGPGTRLTVT.

The J gene is TRBJ1-5, the V gene TRBV2, with D hard to call. Germline V gene lookup returns CDR1 SNHLY and CDR2 FYNNEI. With 7 bases removed from V and 9 bases from J, the gap between germline ends came to 16 bases. The CDR3 loop spans 13 amino acids. The CDR3 protein is CASTLYNGGPQHF. The DNA for the CDR3 is TGTGCCAGCACTCTATACAACGGAGGGCCCCAGCATTTT.

The chain links TRBV5-6 to TRBJ2-7; the match to TRBD2 covers 7 bases. This CDR3 has 15 residues. Trimming took 4 bases from V and 0 from J; bases not matched to a gene: 7. CDR1 and CDR2 from the germline V gene are SGHDT and YYEEEE. Here the CDR3 reads CASSPGWGGSYEQYF. The CDR3 region has the DNA TGTGCCAGCAGCCCAGGGTGGGGGGGCTCCTACGAGCAGTACTTC.

The chain links TRBV19 to TRBJ2-3, with a tentative D call TRBD2 (6 bases). V was shortened by 3 bases and J by 2 bases, with 9 bases between the two germline ends. The germline CDR1 and CDR2 sequences are LNHDA and SQIVND (reference sequence). The CDR3 length is 14 residues. CDR3 region: CASSIGRTTDTQYF. The CDR3 region has the DNA TGTGCCAGTAGTATCGGGAGAACCACAGATACGCAGTATTTT.

V is TRBV13 and J is TRBJ2-1; 7 positions agree with TRBD2. Germline assignment: CDR1 PRHDT and CDR2 FYEKMQ (reference sequence). The CDR3 contains 15 residues. The junction had 3 bases not matched to a gene; V was cut back by 2 bases and J by 2 bases. The CDR3 sequence: CASSLRLAAYNEQFF. The CDR3 DNA is TGTGCCAGCAGCTTAAGGCTAGCGGCCTACAATGAGCAGTTCTTC.

The rearrangement joins TRBV11-2 to TRBJ2-7, with 11 bases that match TRBD2. V lost 1 base, J lost 3 bases, and 14 bases stayed unmatched. The germline CDR1 and CDR2 sequences are SGHAT and FQNNGV. The CDR3 is 19 amino acids. The CDR3 DNA reads TGTGCCAGCAGCTTAGCCCCACCTCGTGGTAGCGGGGGGGTCTACGAGCAGTACTTC. The encoded protein is CASSLAPPRGSGGVYEQYF.

This clone occurred a few times. This chain's CDR3 is CAISTGTKGLNTEAFF. CDR3 DNA: TGTGCCATCAGCACCGGAACGAAGGGGTTGAACACTGAAGCTTTCTTT. V is TRBV10-3 and J is TRBJ1-1, with D possibly TRBD1 on 5 matching bases. The length of the CDR3 is 16 residues. Trimming removed 6 bases from V and 0 bases from J, with 17 bases in between. CDR1 ENHRY and CDR2 SYGVKD come from the germline V gene.

A single count supports this clone. The V call is TRBV7-2, the J call TRBJ2-7; maybe TRBD2 (5 bases). The germline V and J ends were trimmed by 4 bases and 5 bases, with 18 bases remaining between them. The CDR3 is 15 amino acids. CDR1 and CDR2 (germline): SGHTA, FQGNSA. CDR3 loop: CASSSVVGLIHEQYF. For the CDR3, the DNA is TGTGCCAGCAGCTCGGTCGTCGGACTTATCCACGAGCAGTACTTC.

This sequence joins TRBV6-5 and TRBJ1-1; 8 nucleotides align to TRBD1. CDR3 length equals 14 residues. Germline V gene lookup returns CDR1 MNHEY and CDR2 SVGAGI. V dropped 11 bases and J dropped 3; count of bases not matched to a gene: 11. In DNA, the CDR3 is TGTGCCGGCAAAAGGACAGGGTGGTACACTGAAGCTTTCTTT. This translates into CAGKRTGWYTEAFF.

The chain employs TRBV5-6 and TRBJ2-2; maybe TRBD1 (5 bases). V lost 4 bases, J lost 4 bases, and 11 bases lay in between. From germline, CDR1 is SGHDT and CDR2 YYEEEE. The CDR3 extends over 14 amino acids. The CDR3 sequence: CASSIGQFTGELFF. CDR3 bases: TGTGCCAGCAGCATTGGACAATTCACCGGGGAGCTGTTTTTT.

The chain carries TRBV10-2 and TRBJ2-4, with D perhaps TRBD2 (5 bases). This CDR3 has 18 residues. The germline V and J ends were trimmed by 6 bases and 0 bases, with 21 bases remaining between them. CDR1 WSHSY and CDR2 SAAADI come from the germline V gene. The CDR3 DNA follows: TGCGCCAGCAGCCTGAGGTCGGGTTTCGGGGTAGCCAAAAACATTCAGTACTTC. This codes for CASSLRSGFGVAKNIQYF.

This clone came up a few times. This sequence joins TRBV5-1 and TRBJ1-1, with TRBD1 as a possible D gene (6 bases). This CDR3 region has 14 residues. Trimming took 0 bases from V and 4 from J, leaving 10 bases between them. Germline loops: CDR1 SGHRS, CDR2 YFSETQ. CDR3 loop: CASSLDRVGTEAFF. The CDR3 bases are TGCGCCAGCAGCTTGGACAGGGTAGGCACTGAAGCTTTCTTT.

This clone has only one observation. This chain links TRBV19 with TRBJ2-3; maybe TRBD2 (5 bases). The V end lost 2 bases, the J end lost 1 base, and 13 bases lay between the germline ends. This CDR3 is 16 amino acids long. Germline CDR1 LNHDA, CDR2 SQIVND (reference sequence). CDR3 DNA: TGTGCCAGTAGTATAATAGGCGCGGGCGGCACAGATACGCAGTATTTT. This gives the protein CASSIIGAGGTDTQYF.

The chain couples TRBV30 to TRBJ1-2, with TRBD1 as a possible D gene (6 bases). Germline assignment: CDR1 GTSNPN and CDR2 SVGIG (reference sequence). The CDR3 covers 13 residues. V dropped 0 bases and J dropped 6 bases, with 11 bases sitting between them. CDR3 in DNA: TGTGCCTGGAGTGTAAACAGGGCCCATGGCTACACCTTC. Amino acids: CAWSVNRAHGYTF.

This clone was counted between two and nine times. An end of the junction does not agree with germline; a read error may underlie this. The chain is built from TRBV6-6 and TRBJ2-7; D unclear. From germline, CDR1 is MNHNY and CDR2 SVGAGI (reference sequence). This CDR3 spans 12 amino acids. CDR3 DNA sequence: TGTGCCACCAGTACTACTGCCTACGAGCAGTACTTC. This gives the protein CATSTTAYEQYF.

The chain joins TRBV3-1 (or the pseudogene TRBV3-2) to TRBJ2-7; 10 bases line up with TRBD1. CDR1 and CDR2 (germline): LGHDT, YNNKEL (reference sequence). Germline trimming cut 4 bases from V and 2 bases from J; bases unmatched to any gene: 5. The CDR3 extends over 15 amino acids. The CDR3 DNA sequence: TGTGCCAGCAGCCCAAGGGGGACAGGGGCCTACGAGCAGTACTTC. This encodes CASSPRGTGAYEQYF.

The chain has TRBV5-1 and TRBJ1-1; unclear D gene. Germline V gene data show CDR1 as SGHRS and CDR2 as YFSETQ. The V end lost 4 bases, the J end lost 0 bases, and 7 bases lay between the germline ends. The CDR3 spans 13 residues. CDR3 in amino acids: CASSVSMNTEAFF. CDR3 nucleotides: TGCGCCAGCAGCGTTAGTATGAACACTGAAGCTTTCTTT.

The chain carries TRBV13 and TRBJ2-2; a possible D gene is TRBD2 (5 bases). Germline-derived CDR1 and CDR2 are PRHDT and FYEKMQ (reference sequence). This CDR3 has 14 amino acids. Trimming stripped 1 base from V and 3 bases from J, with 6 bases between. In DNA, the CDR3 is TGTGCCAGCAGCTTAGAACTAGACACCGGGGAGCTGTTTTTT. This translates into CASSLELDTGELFF.

A few counts support this clone. This CDR3 is CASSPTGTDNQPQHF. The CDR3 DNA reads TGCGCCAGCAGCCCTACAGGGACCGATAATCAGCCCCAGCATTTT. V and J are TRBV5-1 and TRBJ1-5; D possibly corresponds to TRBD1 (6 bases). The V end lost 4 bases, the J end lost 4 bases, and 15 bases lay between the germline ends. CDR1 SGHRS and CDR2 YFSETQ come from the germline V gene. The CDR3 extends over 15 amino acids.

The V call is TRBV30, the J call TRBJ1-6; no clear D gene. The germline V gene has CDR1 GTSNPN and CDR2 SVGIG (reference sequence). V lost 7 bases and J lost 7, with 17 bases in between. The CDR3 contains 14 residues. DNA for the CDR3: TGTGCCTACAGTGTGCACAGCCGGAATTCACCCCTCCACTTT. Translating gives CAYSVHSRNSPLHF.

The CDR3 bases are TGTGCCAGCAGCTTAAAGGTCCAAGACCGGGCCGTCGGGGTCTATGGCTACACCTTC. It translates to CASSLKVQDRAVGVYGYTF. V and J are TRBV7-2 and TRBJ1-2; D gene unclear. Trimming pared 2 bases from V and 4 bases from J, leaving 26 bases between. The CDR3 has 19 residues. In germline, CDR1 is SGHTA, CDR2 FQGNSA.